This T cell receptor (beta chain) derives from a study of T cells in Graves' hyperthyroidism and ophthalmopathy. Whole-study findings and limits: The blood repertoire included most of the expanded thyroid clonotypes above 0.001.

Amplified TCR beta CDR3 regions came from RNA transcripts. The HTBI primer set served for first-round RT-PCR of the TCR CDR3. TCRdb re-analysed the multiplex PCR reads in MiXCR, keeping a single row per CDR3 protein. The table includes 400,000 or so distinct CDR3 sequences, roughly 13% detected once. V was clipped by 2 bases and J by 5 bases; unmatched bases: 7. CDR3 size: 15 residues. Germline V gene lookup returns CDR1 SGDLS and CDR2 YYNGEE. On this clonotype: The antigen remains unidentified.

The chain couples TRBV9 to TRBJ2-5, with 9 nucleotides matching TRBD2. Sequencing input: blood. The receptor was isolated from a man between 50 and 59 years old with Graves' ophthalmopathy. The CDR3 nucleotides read TGTGCCAGCAGCGTTAGCGGGAGATGGGCGGAGACCCAGTACTTC. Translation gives CASSVSGRWAETQYF.